The next 18 T cell receptor beta chains were all read from a single sample in a study of T-cell memory formation after mild COVID-19. Each CDR3 protein is one row after TCRdb ran MiXCR on the 5' RACE reads. The table records approximately 490,000 distinct CDR3 sequences, 20% of them present only once. The sample was PBMCs or a T cell subset sorted from them (not recorded which). These receptors were obtained from an adult woman who had mild COVID-19 (a few samples of this study predate the infection). Cell type and time point are not known.

This clonotype was detected ten times or more. The CDR3 does not close with the conserved phenylalanine or tryptophan, likely indicating a read error. The DNA is left out, because the CDR3 cannot be placed on it with certainty; the CDR3 is given as TCRdb lists it. The rearrangement links TRBV5-5 to TRBJ2-1; no check of the table's D call, TRBD1, against the DNA was made. The CDR3 is 12 residues long, counting both termini. Per the germline V gene, CDR1 is SGHKS and CDR2 is YYEKEE (reference sequence). The CDR3 spells CASSLGTGGVGV.

This clonotype has a handful of counts. This rearrangement joins TRBV7-2 to TRBJ2-1, with D unclear. From germline, CDR1 is SGHTA and CDR2 FQGNSA. The CDR3 consists of 13 residues. The V end lost 0 bases, the J end lost 9 bases, and 9 bases lay between the germline ends. This chain's CDR3 is CASSLAQSSEQFF. CDR3 nucleotide sequence: TGTGCCAGCAGCTTAGCCCAGAGTAGTGAGCAGTTCTTC. Complete variable domain (other parts from reference TRBV7-2 and TRBJ2-1): GAGVSQSPSNKVTEKGKDVELRCDPISGHTALYWYRQSLGQGLEFLIYFQGNSAPDKSGLPSDRFSAERTGGSVSTLTIQRTQQEDSAVYLCASSLAQSSEQFFGPGTRLTVL.

The V gene is TRBV25-1, the J gene TRBJ2-7, with TRBD2 identical over 9 bases. J was trimmed by 5 bases and V by 3 bases; bases with no gene match: 8. This CDR3 is 15 amino acids long. CDR1 is MGHDK, CDR2 SYGVNS, per germline. The CDR3 loop is CASSDWREGGHEQYF. The CDR3 DNA reads TGTGCCAGCAGTGATTGGCGGGAGGGCGGCCACGAGCAGTACTTC.

This chain links TRBV7-6 with TRBJ2-3, with D perhaps given as TRBD1 or TRBD2 (5 bases each). V lost 4 bases, J lost 8 bases, and 10 bases lay in between. Germline CDR1 is SGHVS and CDR2 is FNYEAQ. There are 12 residues in the CDR3. The CDR3 spells CASSSSGTTQYF. The DNA of the CDR3 is TGTGCCAGCAGCTCCTCCGGGACTACGCAGTATTTT.

The chain employs TRBV5-1 and TRBJ1-1; D may be TRBD1 (5 bases). Germline V gene data show CDR1 as SGHRS and CDR2 as YFSETQ. V gave up 8 bases and J gave up 1 base, with 15 bases separating them. The CDR3 loop spans 14 amino acids. CDR3 in DNA: TGCGCCAGGACCCCGGACACTTCGAACACTGAAGCTTTCTTT. This encodes CARTPDTSNTEAFF.

This clonotype was found a few times. This rearrangement joins TRBV6-5 to TRBJ2-6; D gene ambiguous. V gave up 6 bases and J gave up 0 bases, with 6 bases separating them. Germline values: CDR1 MNHEY, CDR2 SVGAGI. The CDR3 is 14 residues long. The CDR3 region is CASRDHSGANVLTF. CDR3 DNA sequence: TGTGCCAGCAGGGACCACTCTGGGGCCAACGTCCTGACTTTC.

This clonotype was seen only a few times. The J gene is TRBJ1-6, the V gene TRBV6-1; D is unclear. The CDR3 contains 15 residues. Trimming cost V 8 bases and J 0 bases, with 11 bases left between them. Germline CDR1 reads MNHNS; CDR2 reads SASEGT. For the CDR3, the DNA is TGTGCCAGCCGGGAGCTTAGCTCCTATAATTCACCCCTCCACTTT. This translates into CASRELSSYNSPLHF.

This clonotype was observed a handful of times. V usage is TRBV5-4 and J usage is TRBJ2-5; 8 bases align to TRBD2. Germline CDR1 is SGHNT and CDR2 is YYREEE (reference sequence). The CDR3 length is 15 residues. Unmatched junction bases numbered 6, after V lost 1 base and J lost 4 bases. CDR3 sequence (DNA): TGTGCCAGCAGCTTGCGGGGGGGCTCATCAGAGACCCAGTACTTC. Translation gives CASSLRGGSSETQYF.

The chain recombines TRBV6-5 with TRBJ2-1; 7 nucleotides line up with TRBD2. Trimming removed 6 bases from V and 9 bases from J; junction bases left unmatched: 8. The CDR3 contains 13 residues. Germline CDR1 reads MNHEY; CDR2 reads SVGAGI. In DNA, the CDR3 is TGTGCCAGCAGCCTGTCTGCGGGAGCTGAGCAGTTCTTC. It encodes CASSLSAGAEQFF.

This clonotype was observed a few times. This chain links TRBV27 with TRBJ2-1; TRBD2 agrees at 7 bases. Trimming took 1 base from V and 5 from J; bases not matched to a gene: 2. The CDR3 runs to 14 residues. Germline CDR1 and CDR2: MNHEY and SMNVEV (reference sequence). CDR3 DNA sequence: TGTGCCAGCAGTTTATTACGGGGGGACAATGAGCAGTTCTTC. It specifies CASSLLRGDNEQFF.

This clonotype was seen a handful of times. The chain couples TRBV24-1 to TRBJ2-1; 8 bases are a match to TRBD2. Germline V gives CDR1 KGHDR, CDR2 SFDVKD. There are 16 residues in the CDR3. V was pared by 6 bases and J by 10 bases, with 16 bases of the junction left unmatched. CDR3 protein: CATSLTLISGTVEQFF. The CDR3, as DNA: TGTGCCACCAGTCTGACCCTTATTAGCGGGACCGTAGAGCAGTTCTTC.

The chain is built from TRBV5-1 and TRBJ1-1; the D is unclear. Trimming removed 0 bases from V and 0 bases from J, with 9 bases in between. This CDR3 contains 15 residues. Looked up from germline, CDR1 is SGHRS and CDR2 is YFSETQ. Here the CDR3 reads CASSLVGEMNTEAFF. The CDR3, as DNA: TGCGCCAGCAGCTTGGTTGGGGAAATGAACACTGAAGCTTTCTTT.

The chain has TRBV20-1 and TRBJ2-4, with 9 bases aligning to TRBD2. The V and J ends lost 6 bases and 2 bases, in that order; junction bases with no gene match: 5. The CDR3 loop spans 14 amino acids. Germline lookup yields CDR1 DFQATT and CDR2 SNEGSKA (reference sequence). The CDR3 spells CSAEGTSPKNIQYF. The DNA for the CDR3 is TGCAGTGCCGAGGGGACTAGCCCCAAAAACATTCAGTACTTC.

The chain is built from TRBV2 and TRBJ2-7; TRBD1 agrees at 7 bases. The J segment lost 2 bases and the V segment lost 6 bases, leaving 10 bases of the junction unmatched. Germline V gene sequence: CDR1 SNHLY, CDR2 FYNNEI. The CDR3 sequence is 15 residues long. Written as DNA, the CDR3 is TGTGCCAGCAGCCACCAGGGACAGTGGACCTACGAGCAGTACTTC. Residues: CASSHQGQWTYEQYF.

This clonotype was counted only a few times. The chain joins TRBV30 to TRBJ1-2; perhaps TRBD1 as D (6 bases). Trimming removed 3 bases from V and 3 bases from J, with 14 bases in between. Germline V gene lookup returns CDR1 GTSNPN and CDR2 SVGIG (reference sequence). CDR3 length equals 14 residues. The CDR3 region is CAWSRGGGHYGYTF. DNA for the CDR3: TGTGCCTGGAGCCGAGGAGGGGGTCACTATGGCTACACCTTC.

The CDR3 nucleotides are TGCAGTGCTAGAGTCCCAGGCGGTTACACTGAAGCTTTCTTT. It translates to CSARVPGGYTEAFF. The rearrangement uses TRBV20-1 and TRBJ1-1; no clear D gene. This CDR3 is 14 amino acids long. The V end lost 1 base, the J end lost 3 bases, and 12 bases lay between the germline ends. Germline V gene lookup returns CDR1 DFQATT and CDR2 SNEGSKA (reference sequence).

The sample holds a few counts of this clonotype. V usage is TRBV4-3 and J usage is TRBJ2-2; D is possibly TRBD1 (6 bases). The CDR3 length is 12 residues. The V end lost 8 bases, the J end lost 5 bases, and 9 bases lay between the germline ends. Germline V CDR1 and CDR2: LGHNA, YSLEER. The CDR3 nucleotides read TGCGCCAGCCAGGGGCGGACCGGGGAGCTGTTTTTT. Protein: CASQGRTGELFF.

This clonotype appeared once. The chain couples TRBV4-1 to TRBJ2-7, with no clear D. CDR1 is MGHRA and CDR2 is YSYEKL in the germline V gene. The CDR3 runs to 18 residues. The germline V and J ends were trimmed by 2 bases and 2 bases, with 22 bases remaining between them. In nucleotides, the CDR3 is TGCGCCAGCAGCCAATTTATTCCCGGCAGGAAGTCTGCCTACGAGCAGTACTTC. Encoded protein: CASSQFIPGRKSAYEQYF.